This T cell receptor beta chain was sequenced in a study of radiotherapy plus CTLA-4 blockade in lung cancer. Study as a whole: Among all patients, about 19% showed objective responses, while 30% to 40% had disease control.

Of note for this clone: Its antigen is not known.

The assay was immunoSEQ multiplex PCR, and TCRdb's table has in-frame clones only and misses some. The sample holds about 49,000 clones, around nine tenths seen once. Findings and limits, study-wide: Best predicting response, reportedly, were early blood T cell clone dynamics, with interferon-beta.

Enrolled patients, whose metastatic non-small-cell lung cancer was chemo-refractory, received focal radiation plus CTLA-4 blockade with ipilimumab. The CDR3 runs to 15 residues. V gave up 5 bases and J gave up 3 bases; unmatched junction bases: 10. CDR1 MDHEN and CDR2 SYDVKM come from the germline V gene. Sequenced material: peripheral blood, taken from a patient treated with radiotherapy plus ipilimumab. This receptor was obtained from a human donor with non-small cell lung cancer whose response to radiotherapy plus ipilimumab could not be evaluated. This chain connects TRBV28 to TRBJ2-7; 7 nucleotides line up with TRBD1. This chain's CDR3 is CASSLPIRGIYEQYF. The DNA for the CDR3 is TGTGCCAGCAGTCTCCCCATCAGGGGGATCTACGAGCAGTACTTC.